A selection of T cell receptor beta chains follows, all from one sample in a study of shared clonotypes between healthy human individuals. The data were produced by immunoSEQ multiplex PCR, yet TCRdb's version contains in-frame clones alone and is incomplete. Of about 2.1 million clones listed, just under 95% were seen once; the top ten hold less than 2%. The sequenced sample consisted of naive CD8+ T cells from PBMCs. These receptors all stem from a man between 18 and 35 years old in good health. Some clones in this sample may be carry-over from other donors' samples. The CDR3 runs from the conserved cysteine through the conserved F or W. Fields, in order: CDR3 protein, CDR3 DNA, V gene, D gene, J gene, clone size. A D gene is named only where the DNA matches it firmly. Clone size, where shown, is once, few, many, or a class for clones that have expanded.

cdr3_aa: CASSLLFGRGGLYEQYF
cdr3_nt: TGTGCCAGCAGTTTGCTCTTCGGTAGGGGGGGCCTCTACGAGCAGTACTTC
v_call: TRBV28
d_call: NA
j_call: TRBJ2-7
clone_size: NA

cdr3_aa: CASSQDIGLRPDEQYF
cdr3_nt: TGCGCCAGCAGCCAAGATATAGGACTTCGACCTGACGAGCAGTACTTC
v_call: TRBV4-3
d_call: NA
j_call: TRBJ2-7
clone_size: NA

cdr3_aa: CSVRGSGVGTGELFF
cdr3_nt: TGCAGCGTGAGGGGATCGGGGGTAGGAACCGGGGAGCTGTTTTTT
v_call: TRBV29-1
d_call: NA
j_call: TRBJ2-2
clone_size: NA

cdr3_aa: CASSEGIYTGELFF
cdr3_nt: TGTGCCAGCAGTGAGGGGATATACACCGGGGAGCTGTTTTTT
v_call: TRBV6-1
d_call: NA
j_call: TRBJ2-2
clone_size: NA

cdr3_aa: CASSLTSGSYNEQFF
cdr3_nt: TGCGCCAGCAGCCTAACTAGCGGGAGTTACAATGAGCAGTTCTTC
v_call: TRBV5-1
d_call: TRBD2
j_call: TRBJ2-1
clone_size: NA

cdr3_aa: CASSWSSSYEQYF
cdr3_nt: TGTGCCAGCAGTTGGAGCTCCTCCTACGAGCAGTACTTC
v_call: TRBV27
d_call: NA
j_call: TRBJ2-7
clone_size: NA

cdr3_aa: CASISGSSSYNEQFF
cdr3_nt: TGTGCCAGCATATCGGGATCGAGCTCCTACAATGAGCAGTTCTTC
v_call: TRBV2
d_call: NA
j_call: TRBJ2-1
clone_size: once

cdr3_aa: CASSQDQASGNYEQYF
cdr3_nt: TGCGCCAGCAGCCAAGACCAGGCTAGCGGTAACTACGAGCAGTACTTC
v_call: TRBV4-1
d_call: TRBD2
j_call: TRBJ2-7
clone_size: NA

cdr3_aa: CASSLIQGDQPQHF
cdr3_nt: TGTGCCAGCAGCTTGATACAGGGAGATCAGCCCCAGCATTTT
v_call: TRBV7-2
d_call: NA
j_call: TRBJ1-5
clone_size: NA

cdr3_aa: CASSQPSYNEQFF
cdr3_nt: TGTGCCAGCAGTCAGCCTTCCTACAATGAGCAGTTCTTC
v_call: TRBV28
d_call: NA
j_call: TRBJ2-1
clone_size: NA

cdr3_aa: CASDPGSYEQYF
cdr3_nt: TGCGCCAGTGACCCCGGCTCCTACGAGCAGTACTTC
v_call: TRBV10-2
d_call: NA
j_call: TRBJ2-7
clone_size: once

cdr3_aa: CASSVQGSGELFF
cdr3_nt: TGTGCCAGCAGCGTCCAGGGGTCCGGGGAGCTGTTTTTT
v_call: TRBV11-2
d_call: NA
j_call: TRBJ2-2
clone_size: NA

cdr3_aa: CASTLGLGLAYEQYF
cdr3_nt: TGTGCCAGCACGTTGGGGCTAGGGTTAGCCTACGAGCAGTACTTC
v_call: TRBV28
d_call: NA
j_call: TRBJ2-7
clone_size: NA

cdr3_aa: CASSLRTGVGIQYF
cdr3_nt: TGTGCCAGCAGCCTACGGACAGGGGTTGGCATTCAGTACTTC
v_call: TRBV9
d_call: TRBD1
j_call: TRBJ2-4
clone_size: NA

cdr3_aa: CASSVGQTNYGYTF
cdr3_nt: TGTGCCAGCAGCGTCGGACAGACCAACTATGGCTACACCTTC
v_call: TRBV9
d_call: NA
j_call: TRBJ1-2
clone_size: NA

cdr3_aa: CASSGGQGWEKLFF
cdr3_nt: TGTGCCAGCAGCGGAGGACAGGGTTGGGAAAAACTGTTTTTT
v_call: TRBV7-9
d_call: TRBD1
j_call: TRBJ1-4
clone_size: NA

cdr3_aa: CASSLVWRELAKNIQYF
cdr3_nt: TGTGCCAGCAGCTTGGTTTGGCGGGAACTAGCCAAAAACATTCAGTACTTC
v_call: TRBV11-2
d_call: NA
j_call: TRBJ2-4
clone_size: NA

cdr3_aa: CASSQGLLAGMGEQFF
cdr3_nt: TGCGCCAGCAGCCAAGGATTACTAGCGGGAATGGGTGAGCAGTTCTTC
v_call: TRBV4-1
d_call: TRBD2
j_call: TRBJ2-1
clone_size: NA

cdr3_aa: CASRYGTLNTEAFF
cdr3_nt: TGTGCCAGCCGATACGGGACTTTAAACACTGAAGCTTTCTTT
v_call: TRBV11-2
d_call: NA
j_call: TRBJ1-1
clone_size: NA

cdr3_aa: CASSGRTGGVNQPQHF
cdr3_nt: TGTGCCAGCAGTGGGAGGACAGGGGGCGTCAATCAGCCCCAGCATTTT
v_call: TRBV27
d_call: TRBD1
j_call: TRBJ1-5
clone_size: NA

cdr3_aa: CASSPGQGGSGNTIYF
cdr3_nt: TGTGCCAGCAGCCCAGGACAGGGAGGATCTGGAAACACCATATATTTT
v_call: TRBV9
d_call: TRBD1
j_call: TRBJ1-3
clone_size: NA

cdr3_aa: CASSTLTGIDGYTF
cdr3_nt: TGTGCCAGCAGTACCTTAACAGGGATCGATGGCTACACCTTC
v_call: TRBV28
d_call: NA
j_call: TRBJ1-2
clone_size: NA

cdr3_aa: CASTRRDSRGYTF
cdr3_nt: TGTGCCAGTACCAGGCGGGACAGTCGGGGCTACACCTTC
v_call: TRBV19
d_call: TRBD1
j_call: TRBJ1-2
clone_size: NA

cdr3_aa: CASSFRGLLSYEQYF
cdr3_nt: TGTGCCAGCAGTTTCAGGGGCCTCTTATCCTACGAGCAGTACTTC
v_call: TRBV28
d_call: NA
j_call: TRBJ2-7
clone_size: NA

cdr3_aa: CASSLDRGLRNEQFF
cdr3_nt: TGTGCCAGCAGTTTAGACAGGGGTCTACGTAATGAGCAGTTCTTC
v_call: TRBV27
d_call: TRBD1
j_call: TRBJ2-1
clone_size: NA

cdr3_aa: CAANRGYTF
cdr3_nt: TGTGCGGCCAACAGGGGCTACACCTTC
v_call: TRBV30
d_call: NA
j_call: TRBJ1-2
clone_size: NA

cdr3_aa: CASSVNEVKGAFF
cdr3_nt: TGTGCCAGCTCGGTGAATGAGGTGAAAGGAGCTTTCTTT
v_call: TRBV6-5
d_call: NA
j_call: TRBJ1-1
clone_size: NA

cdr3_aa: CASSLQWGTEAFF
cdr3_nt: TGTGCCAGCAGTTTACAGTGGGGCACTGAAGCTTTCTTT
v_call: TRBV27
d_call: NA
j_call: TRBJ1-1
clone_size: NA

cdr3_aa: CASSFRQLVSYEQYF
cdr3_nt: TGTGCCAGCAGTTTTCGGCAGCTAGTCTCCTACGAGCAGTACTTC
v_call: TRBV28
d_call: NA
j_call: TRBJ2-7
clone_size: NA

cdr3_aa: CASRSGLTYNEQFF
cdr3_nt: TGCGCCAGCAGGTCAGGGTTAACCTACAATGAGCAGTTCTTC
v_call: TRBV5-1
d_call: NA
j_call: TRBJ2-1
clone_size: NA

cdr3_aa: CAWSVFSNTEAFF
cdr3_nt: TGTGCCTGGAGTGTATTCTCGAACACTGAAGCTTTCTTT
v_call: TRBV30
d_call: NA
j_call: TRBJ1-1
clone_size: few

cdr3_aa: CASSPQGGGGYTF
cdr3_nt: TGTGCCAGCAGCCCGCAGGGGGGAGGTGGCTACACCTTC
v_call: TRBV7-6
d_call: TRBD1
j_call: TRBJ1-2
clone_size: NA

cdr3_aa: CASSLRAGVLYEQFF
cdr3_nt: TGCGCCAGCAGCTTGAGGGCGGGAGTATTGTATGAGCAGTTCTTC
v_call: TRBV5-1
d_call: TRBD2
j_call: TRBJ2-1
clone_size: NA

cdr3_aa: CASSFSGRAHNEQFF
cdr3_nt: TGCGCCAGCAGCTTTAGCGGGAGGGCGCACAATGAGCAGTTCTTC
v_call: TRBV5-1
d_call: TRBD2
j_call: TRBJ2-1
clone_size: NA

cdr3_aa: CASSFGSEQYF
cdr3_nt: TGTGCCAGCAGTTTCGGATCAGAGCAGTACTTC
v_call: TRBV27
d_call: NA
j_call: TRBJ2-5
clone_size: NA

cdr3_aa: CASSPTSTDTQYF
cdr3_nt: TGCGCCAGCAGCCCGACTAGCACAGATACGCAGTATTTT
v_call: TRBV5-1
d_call: NA
j_call: TRBJ2-3
clone_size: once

cdr3_aa: CASSLDRGTHEQFF
cdr3_nt: TGTGCCAGCAGCTTAGATAGGGGGACACATGAGCAGTTCTTC
v_call: TRBV11-2
d_call: NA
j_call: TRBJ2-1
clone_size: NA

cdr3_aa: CASSSLRYDTDTQYF
cdr3_nt: TGTGCCAGCAGTTCTCTCCGGTATGACACAGATACGCAGTATTTT
v_call: TRBV6-5
d_call: NA
j_call: TRBJ2-3
clone_size: NA

cdr3_aa: CASSLRGYEQFF
cdr3_nt: TGTGCCAGCAGTTTACGGGGATATGAGCAGTTCTTC
v_call: TRBV27
d_call: NA
j_call: TRBJ2-1
clone_size: once

cdr3_aa: CATSRVPVQPQHF
cdr3_nt: TGTGCCACCAGCAGAGTCCCGGTTCAGCCCCAGCATTTT
v_call: TRBV15
d_call: NA
j_call: TRBJ1-5
clone_size: NA

cdr3_aa: CASSESRVVRYEQYF
cdr3_nt: TGTGCCAGCAGTGAATCGAGGGTGGTTCGCTACGAGCAGTACTTC
v_call: TRBV6-1
d_call: NA
j_call: TRBJ2-7
clone_size: NA

cdr3_aa: CASRDPGHEMSYTF
cdr3_nt: TGTGCCAGCAGGGACCCGGGACACGAGATGAGCTACACCTTC
v_call: TRBV7-3
d_call: NA
j_call: TRBJ1-2
clone_size: NA

cdr3_aa: CASSLSAGWHGYTF
cdr3_nt: TGTGCCAGCAGTTTATCCGCCGGATGGCATGGCTACACCTTC
v_call: TRBV6-5
d_call: NA
j_call: TRBJ1-2
clone_size: NA

cdr3_aa: CAWSPVGTRGGGANVLTF
cdr3_nt: TGTGCCTGGAGTCCTGTCGGGACTAGGGGGGGTGGGGCCAACGTCCTGACTTTC
v_call: TRBV30
d_call: TRBD2
j_call: TRBJ2-6
clone_size: NA

cdr3_aa: CASSGSGEVLGGETQYF
cdr3_nt: TGTGCCAGCAGTGGATCCGGAGAGGTGTTGGGAGGGGAGACCCAGTACTTC
v_call: TRBV28
d_call: TRBD2
j_call: TRBJ2-5
clone_size: NA

cdr3_aa: CASSDEGRGNEQFF
cdr3_nt: TGTGCCAGCAGTGACGAGGGGCGGGGGAATGAGCAGTTCTTC
v_call: TRBV6-1
d_call: TRBD2
j_call: TRBJ2-1
clone_size: NA

cdr3_aa: CASRLAGPGTDTQYF
cdr3_nt: TGTGCCAGCCGTCTAGCGGGGCCTGGGACAGATACGCAGTATTTT
v_call: TRBV27
d_call: TRBD2
j_call: TRBJ2-3
clone_size: NA

cdr3_aa: CASSYRASDTQYF
cdr3_nt: TGTGCCAGCAGTTACCGGGCGTCGGATACGCAGTATTTT
v_call: TRBV6-5
d_call: NA
j_call: TRBJ2-3
clone_size: NA